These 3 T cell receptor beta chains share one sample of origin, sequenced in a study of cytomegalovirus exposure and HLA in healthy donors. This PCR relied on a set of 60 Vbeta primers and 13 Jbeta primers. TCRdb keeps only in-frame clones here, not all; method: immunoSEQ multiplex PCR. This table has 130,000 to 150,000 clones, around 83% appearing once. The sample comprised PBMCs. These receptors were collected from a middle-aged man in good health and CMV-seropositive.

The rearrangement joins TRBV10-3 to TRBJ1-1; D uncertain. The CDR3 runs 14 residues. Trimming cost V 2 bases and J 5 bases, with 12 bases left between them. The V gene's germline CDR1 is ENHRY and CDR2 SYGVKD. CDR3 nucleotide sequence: TGTGCCATCAGTGAGAGGCGACGGGAAACTGAAGCTTTCTTT. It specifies CAISERRRETEAFF.

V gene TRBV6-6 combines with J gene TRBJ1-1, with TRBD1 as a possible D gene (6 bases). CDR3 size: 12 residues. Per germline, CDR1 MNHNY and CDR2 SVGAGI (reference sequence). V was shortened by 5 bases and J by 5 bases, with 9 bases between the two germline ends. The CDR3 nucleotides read TGTGCCAGCAGTCGTCAGGGGACTGAAGCTTTCTTT. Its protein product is CASSRQGTEAFF.

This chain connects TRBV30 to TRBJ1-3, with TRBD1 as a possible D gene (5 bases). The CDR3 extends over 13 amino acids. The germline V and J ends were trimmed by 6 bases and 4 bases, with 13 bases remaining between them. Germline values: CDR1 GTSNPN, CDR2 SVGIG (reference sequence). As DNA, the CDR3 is TGTGCCTGTGGGGCGGCGGGGGGAAACACCATATATTTT. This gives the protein CACGAAGGNTIYF.